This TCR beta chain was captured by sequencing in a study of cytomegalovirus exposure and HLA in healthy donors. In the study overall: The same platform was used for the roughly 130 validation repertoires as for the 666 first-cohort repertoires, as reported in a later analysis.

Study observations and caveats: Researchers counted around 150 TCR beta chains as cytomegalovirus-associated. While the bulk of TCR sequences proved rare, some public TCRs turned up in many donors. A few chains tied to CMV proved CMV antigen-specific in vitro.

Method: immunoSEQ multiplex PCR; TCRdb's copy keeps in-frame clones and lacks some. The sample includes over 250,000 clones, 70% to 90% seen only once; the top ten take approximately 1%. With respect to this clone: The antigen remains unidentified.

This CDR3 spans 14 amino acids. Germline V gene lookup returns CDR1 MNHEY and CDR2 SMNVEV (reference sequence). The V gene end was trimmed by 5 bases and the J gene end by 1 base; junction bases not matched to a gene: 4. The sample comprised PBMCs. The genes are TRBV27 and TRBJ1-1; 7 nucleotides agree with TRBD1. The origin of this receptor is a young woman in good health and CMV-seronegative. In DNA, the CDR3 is TGTGCCAGCAGTCCGACAGGGACGAACACTGAAGCTTTCTTT. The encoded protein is CASSPTGTNTEAFF.